This TCR beta chain was recovered during a study of human T cells and chemical hapten exposure. In the source study's methods: The median was around 91,000 TCRs per sample, ranging roughly 20,000 to 690,600. TCRdb ran MiXCR on the RACE reads and lists one entry per CDR3 protein. The V and J calls and clone size are TCRdb's, not the authors'. The data show 300,000 to 450,000 distinct CDR3 sequences, roughly 6% seen once. The V and J ends lost 6 bases and 7 bases respectively, with 13 bases between them. This CDR3 has 13 amino acids. Germline values: CDR1 ENHRY, CDR2 SYGVKD. This clonotype has a handful of counts. Its specificity is not known. The time point is: pre-sensitization, week 0. Specified treatment: therapeutic diphenylcyclopropenone sensitization with weekly scalp DPC. From whole blood left unfractionated, total RNA was extracted. General study results and limits: Once DPC sensitization occurred, TCRs above 1 in 1000 frequency showed no change.

The chain combines TRBV10-3 with TRBJ1-5; no definite D call. The TCR was taken from a woman younger than 30 with alopecia areata. Some clones in this sample may be carry-over from other donors' samples. The sample consisted of whole blood, taken in connection with sensitization to the hapten diphenylcyclopropenone (DPC). The CDR3 coding sequence is TGTGCCATCAGATCAGGTCTCGCCCAGCCCCAGCATTTT. It encodes CAIRSGLAQPQHF.